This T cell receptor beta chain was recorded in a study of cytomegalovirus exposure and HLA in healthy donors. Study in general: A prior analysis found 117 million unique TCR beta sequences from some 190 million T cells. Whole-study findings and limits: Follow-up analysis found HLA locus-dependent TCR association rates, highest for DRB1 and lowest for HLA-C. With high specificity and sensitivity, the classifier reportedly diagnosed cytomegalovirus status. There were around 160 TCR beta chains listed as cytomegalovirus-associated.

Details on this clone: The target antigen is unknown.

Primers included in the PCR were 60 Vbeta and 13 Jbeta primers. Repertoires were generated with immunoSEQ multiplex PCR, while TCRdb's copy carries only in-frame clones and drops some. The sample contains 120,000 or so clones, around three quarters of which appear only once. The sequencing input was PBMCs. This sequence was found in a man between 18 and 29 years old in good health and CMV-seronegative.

The CDR3 DNA reads TGTGCCAGCAGCTTGGACCCACTAGCGGGAGTGAATGAGCAGTTCTTC. Translation gives CASSLDPLAGVNEQFF. The rearrangement links TRBV5-8 to TRBJ2-1; TRBD2 matches at 11 bases. The germline V gene has CDR1 SGHTS and CDR2 YDEGEE. With V trimmed by 0 bases and J by 7 bases, 6 bases remained unmatched. The CDR3 is made up of 16 amino acids.